This is a list of T cell receptor beta chains from one sample in a study of shared clonotypes between healthy human individuals. Data came from immunoSEQ multiplex PCR; TCRdb stores just in-frame clones and leaves some out. Seen here are around 690,000 clones, less than 95% observed once, and the top ten hold 34%. Sequencing was done on a sample of memory CD8+ T cells from PBMCs. The receptors stem from a man aged 18 to 29 in good health. Some clones in this sample may be carry-over from other donors' samples. The conserved cysteine and the conserved F or W are not part of the CDR3 here.

CDR3aa	v_gene	j_gene
ASSKNPGAYEQY	TRBV19	TRBJ2-7
AISESGWGQPQH	TRBV10-3	TRBJ1-5
ASRTTGGAYNEQF	TRBV6-5	TRBJ2-1
ACAIGTGASYEQY	TRBV19	TRBJ2-7
ASSWEAYEQY	TRBV5-6	TRBJ2-7
ASSVTSGPYNEQF	TRBV9	TRBJ2-1
ASSFPRAQGMNTEAF	TRBV5-8	TRBJ1-1
ASSEATPLGTSYEQY	TRBV6-1	TRBJ2-7
ASSQGPGQSGKYEQY	TRBV4-1	TRBJ2-7
ASSESGLAGSDEQY	TRBV10-1	TRBJ2-7
ASRDRGIYEQY	TRBV6-5	TRBJ2-7
ASSRPGTGDNEQF	TRBV6-5	TRBJ2-1
ASSITGTLGEQY	TRBV7-8	TRBJ2-7
ASSWIKGINTEAF	TRBV28	TRBJ1-1
AISEIRINRADHGELF	TRBV10-3	TRBJ2-2
ASTTGTGGAKETQY	TRBV9	TRBJ2-5
ASSLGRQGPYEQY	TRBV13	TRBJ2-7
ASSPPRRDWRMNGEQF	TRBV28	TRBJ2-1
ASRPLGGQQF	TRBV11-2	TRBJ2-1
SVPTVEANYGYT	TRBV29-1	TRBJ1-2
ASSGSSGPYNEQF	TRBV9	TRBJ2-1
ASNGYREGLYEQY	TRBV28	TRBJ2-7
ASSPGNEQF	TRBV5-1	TRBJ2-1
ASSLSAGAADTQY	TRBV27	TRBJ2-3
ASSEIPTEAF	TRBV2	TRBJ1-1
ASSQGRGEAF	TRBV4-1	TRBJ1-1
ASSLVSRDRGFHEQY	TRBV5-1	TRBJ2-7
ASSLAPGTVPGNTIY	TRBV7-6	TRBJ1-3
ASSQDAGSSYEQY	TRBV11-2	TRBJ2-7
ASSLNGDRGYT	TRBV6-5	TRBJ1-2
ASSRTVGYNEQF	TRBV28	TRBJ2-1
ASSWGALLGGSSNQPQH	TRBV27	TRBJ1-5
ASSLGVGLSNYEQY	TRBV5-6	TRBJ2-7